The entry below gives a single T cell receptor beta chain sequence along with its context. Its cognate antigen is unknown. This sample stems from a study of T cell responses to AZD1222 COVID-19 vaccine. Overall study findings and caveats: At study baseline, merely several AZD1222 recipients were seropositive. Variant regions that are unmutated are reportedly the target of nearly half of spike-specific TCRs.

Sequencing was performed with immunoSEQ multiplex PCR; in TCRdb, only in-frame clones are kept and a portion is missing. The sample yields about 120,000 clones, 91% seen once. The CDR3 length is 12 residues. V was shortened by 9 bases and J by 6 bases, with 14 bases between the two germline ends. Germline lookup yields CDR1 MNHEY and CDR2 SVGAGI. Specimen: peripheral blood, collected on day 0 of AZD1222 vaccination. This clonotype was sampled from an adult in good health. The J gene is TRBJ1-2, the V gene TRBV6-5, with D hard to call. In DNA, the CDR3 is TGTGCCAGTCTGGGCAGGACGGATGGCTACACCTTC. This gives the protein CASLGRTDGYTF.